The rows below give T cell receptor beta chains drawn from one sample of a study of Graves' ophthalmopathy and Graves' hyperthyroidism. TCRdb re-called the multiplex PCR reads with MiXCR, one entry per CDR3 protein. The profile shows 560,000 or so distinct CDR3 sequences, less than 45% of them singletons. Specimen: peripheral blood or thyroid tissue (not recorded which). These receptors originate from an adult man with Graves' hyperthyroidism. Each CDR3 is given with its conserved first and last residue. The D gene is left open where the match is weak. Some rows mark clone size as missing; the rest say once, few, many or name a class of expanded clone.

V gene	clone size	J gene	D gene	CDR3 protein	CDR3 DNA
TRBV6-6	many	TRBJ1-1	NA	CASRVGRDTEAFF	TGTGCCAGCAGAGTAGGACGGGACACTGAAGCTTTCTTT
TRBV2	few	TRBJ2-3	NA	CASSVEGSQYF	TGTGCCAGCAGTGTGGAGGGGTCGCAGTATTTT
TRBV6-1	many	TRBJ1-5	TRBD1	CAYSAGGGQPQHF	TGTGCCTACTCGGCAGGGGGCGGTCAGCCCCAGCATTTT
TRBV5-1	NA	TRBJ1-1	NA	CASSLGEVAFF	TGCGCCAGCAGCTTGGGGGAGGTAGCTTTCTTT
TRBV20-1	once	TRBJ1-2	NA	CSASGGSGYTF	TGCAGTGCTAGCGGCGGTAGCGGCTACACCTTC
TRBV7-9	NA	TRBJ1-2	TRBD1	CAISLGQVGNSYTF	TGTGCCATCAGCTTGGGACAGGTCGGCAATAGCTACACCTTC
TRBV4-1	many	TRBJ1-1	NA	CASRNMNTEAFF	TGCGCCAGCCGAAACATGAACACTGAAGCTTTCTTT
TRBV24-1	NA	TRBJ2-2	NA	CATREGVTGELFF	TGTGCCACCAGGGAAGGAGTCACCGGGGAGCTGTTTTTT
TRBV11-2	once	TRBJ1-2	NA	CASSLGGRENYGYTF	TGTGCCAGCAGCTTAGGAGGCAGGGAGAACTATGGCTACACCTTC
TRBV4-1	NA	TRBJ2-2	TRBD2	CASSQERSGRTSGELFF	TGTGCCAGCAGCCAAGAACGATCGGGGAGGACTAGCGGGGAGCTGTTTTTT
TRBV12-5	NA	TRBJ2-5	TRBD2	CASSLYRAGVRETQYF	TGTGCCAGCAGTTTATACCGAGCGGGAGTGAGGGAGACCCAGTACTTC
TRBV2	once	TRBJ2-7	TRBD2	CASSKASGTSAYEQYF	TGTGCCAGCAGTAAAGCAAGTGGGACTAGCGCCTACGAGCAGTACTTC
TRBV10-3	NA	TRBJ1-1	NA	CAISDEGVNTEAFF	TGTGCCATCAGTGACGAGGGTGTTAACACTGAAGCTTTCTTT
TRBV19	many	TRBJ2-5	NA	CASSHPSRAGETQYF	TGTGCCAGTTCCCACCCAAGCAGGGCGGGAGAGACCCAGTACTTC
TRBV10-3	NA	TRBJ2-6	NA	CATSDSANVLTF	TGTGCCACCAGTGATTCGGCCAACGTCCTGACTTTC
TRBV24-1	many	TRBJ2-2	NA	CATSDDREAGELFF	TGTGCCACCAGTGACGACAGGGAGGCCGGGGAGCTGTTTTTT
TRBV30	many	TRBJ1-6	NA	CAWSGQANSPLHF	TGTGCCTGGAGTGGGCAGGCGAATTCACCCCTCCACTTT
TRBV24-1	few	TRBJ2-5	TRBD2	CATSDRGLAGDETQYF	TGTGCCACCAGTGACCGCGGACTAGCGGGAGATGAGACCCAGTACTTC
TRBV20-1	many	TRBJ2-2	NA	CSARQGANTGELFF	TGCAGTGCTAGACAGGGAGCGAACACCGGGGAGCTGTTTTTT
TRBV6-5	many	TRBJ2-2	TRBD1	CASRSTGLGELFF	TGTGCCAGCCGATCGACAGGGCTCGGGGAGCTGTTTTTT
TRBV6-1	few	TRBJ1-5	NA	CASSDAPIGTASNQPQHF	TGTGCCAGCAGTGATGCACCTATTGGGACGGCAAGCAATCAGCCCCAGCATTTT